Below are 32 T cell receptor beta chains sequenced from a single sample in a study of blood T cells in healthy people across ages. Alongside a J-beta primer mix, a sample-barcoded 5' primer served in a second PCR lasting roughly 7 to 11 cycles. Each CDR3 protein is one row after TCRdb ran MiXCR on the 5' RACE reads. The sample contains some 1.1 million distinct CDR3 sequences, around two fifths of which appear only once. The sample consisted of blood. The source is a man younger than 30 in good health.

CDR3 in DNA: TGTGCCAGCACCCTCAGGGCGAACACTGAAGCTTTCTTT. Residues: CASTLRANTEAFF. The chain is built from TRBV6-6 and TRBJ1-1; tentatively, D is TRBD1 (5 bases). Per germline, CDR1 MNHNY and CDR2 SVGAGI (reference sequence). Trimming took off 7 bases at V and 1 base at J, with 10 bases between the two ends. CDR3 length: 13 residues.

The chain links TRBV15 to TRBJ1-1; no clear D. The V gene lost 0 bases and the J gene lost 5 bases, with 10 bases spanning the gap. This CDR3 is 14 amino acids long. The germline CDR1 and CDR2 sequences are LNHNV and YYDKDF (reference sequence). CDR3 bases: TGTGCCACCAGCAGAGATTTAGGAAGGACTGAAGCTTTCTTT. As protein: CATSRDLGRTEAFF.

The V and J genes are TRBV7-2 and TRBJ2-3, with 8 bases that match TRBD2. CDR1 and CDR2 from the germline V gene are SGHTA and FQGNSA. The V and J ends lost 10 bases and 2 bases, in that order; junction bases with no gene match: 5. The CDR3 consists of 13 residues. The CDR3 reads CATSGGFTDTQYF. For the CDR3, the DNA is TGTGCCACCTCGGGGGGGTTCACAGATACGCAGTATTTT.

This clonotype was seen a handful of times. This chain joins TRBV7-3 and TRBJ2-5; possibly TRBD2 for D (6 bases). The CDR3 runs to 14 residues. V dropped 1 base and J dropped 11 bases, with 17 bases sitting between them. Germline V gives CDR1 SGHTA, CDR2 FQGTGA. The CDR3: CASSLSAGYNEQYF. As DNA, the CDR3 is TGTGCCAGCAGCTTAAGCGCGGGGTACAATGAGCAGTACTTC.

This clonotype has a single count. The chain links TRBV5-1 to TRBJ1-1; D is undetermined. Trimming cost V 7 bases and J 2 bases, with 24 bases left between them. CDR1 SGHRS and CDR2 YFSETQ come from the germline V gene. The CDR3 length is 17 residues. DNA for the CDR3: TGCGCCAGCGGTATGGGTTACGGGAGGTCTGGAAACACTGAAGCTTTCTTT. This translates into CASGMGYGRSGNTEAFF.

This CDR3 is CASSLGLSTEAFF. The DNA for the CDR3 is TGTGCCAGCAGTCTAGGGTTATCCACTGAAGCTTTCTTT. V is TRBV27 and J is TRBJ1-1; unclear D gene. Germline loops: CDR1 MNHEY, CDR2 SMNVEV (reference sequence). The CDR3 length is 13 residues. Trimming stripped 5 bases from V and 4 bases from J, with 11 bases between.

This clonotype was seen only a few times. The chain links TRBV29-1 to TRBJ2-7; D may match TRBD1 or TRBD2 (5 bases each). Germline loops: CDR1 SQVTM, CDR2 ANQGSEA. This CDR3 contains 15 residues. Trimming stripped 5 bases from V and 5 bases from J, with 22 bases between. CDR3: CSVLKPGPRRDEQYF. CDR3 coding DNA: TGCAGCGTTTTAAAACCGGGACCCCGTCGGGACGAGCAGTACTTC.

There are a few counts of this clonotype. CDR3 protein: CSARGTGKSSYEQYF. Written as DNA, the CDR3 is TGCAGTGCTAGAGGGACGGGTAAGAGCTCCTACGAGCAGTACTTC. The chain has TRBV20-1 and TRBJ2-7; D is uncertain. CDR1 is DFQATT and CDR2 is SNEGSKA in the germline V gene (reference sequence). This CDR3 has 15 amino acids. Trimming removed 1 base from V and 0 bases from J, with 13 bases in between.

This rearrangement joins TRBV20-1 to TRBJ1-4; TRBD1 might be the D (6 bases). This CDR3 is built from 13 residues. CDR1 is DFQATT, CDR2 SNEGSKA, per germline (reference sequence). V lost 6 bases to trimming and J lost 8 bases, with 16 bases between them. The DNA of the CDR3 is TGCAGTGCCCCAAGGGGGAAGGAAGAAAAACTGTTTTTT. As protein: CSAPRGKEEKLFF.

As concerns this clonotype: With a much larger clone just one base away, this may be a read error. This chain uses TRBV6-1 with TRBJ2-1; unclear D gene. The J call is uncertain, as TRBJ2-7 better fits the DNA end. The germline CDR1 and CDR2 sequences are MNHNS and SASEGT. The CDR3 loop spans 15 amino acids. The CDR3 DNA reads TGTGCCAGCAGTGCCCGGACCAGCTCCTACAATGAGCAGTACTTC. This sequence encodes CASSARTSSYNEQYF.

J is TRBJ1-3 and V is TRBV12-3 or TRBV12-4, with a possible D match to TRBD1 (5 bases). CDR3 length equals 15 residues. Trimming removed 5 bases from V and 0 bases from J, with 11 bases in between. DNA for the CDR3: TGTGCCAGCAGTATGACAGTTCCCTCTGGAAACACCATATATTTT. It codes for CASSMTVPSGNTIYF.

There are a few counts of this clonotype. The rearrangement links TRBV5-4 to TRBJ2-7; no firm D call. Trimming removed 0 bases at V and 2 bases at J, with 9 bases between. CDR1 is SGHNT and CDR2 is YYREEE in the germline V gene (reference sequence). This CDR3 spans 14 amino acids. The CDR3 nucleotides are TGTGCCAGCAGCTTGGGGCTAGAAGCCTACGAGCAGTACTTC. It encodes CASSLGLEAYEQYF.

This clonotype came up once. In DNA form, the CDR3 reads TGTGCCAGCAGCTCCCCAAGGGCGAAATCCCACCTTTCTGGAAACACCATATATTTT. Its protein is CASSSPRAKSHLSGNTIYF. J is TRBJ1-3 and V is TRBV5-6; D is undetermined. This CDR3 region has 19 residues. Germline V CDR1 and CDR2: SGHDT, YYEEEE. V was shortened by 3 bases and J by 1 base, with 23 bases between the two germline ends.

The V gene is TRBV7-2, the J gene TRBJ2-1; 9 bases align to TRBD2. Germline values: CDR1 SGHTA, CDR2 FQGNSA. V shed 4 bases, J shed 5 bases, and the junction held 0 bases outside the gene matches. This CDR3 has 13 residues. The chain's CDR3 is CASSWTSDNEQFF. CDR3 nucleotides: TGTGCCAGCAGCTGGACTAGCGACAATGAGCAGTTCTTC. Looking up the rest from reference TRBV7-2 and TRBJ2-1 gives the full variable domain: GAGVSQSPSNKVTEKGKDVELRCDPISGHTALYWYRQSLGQGLEFLIYFQGNSAPDKSGLPSDRFSAERTGGSVSTLTIQRTQQEDSAVYLCASSWTSDNEQFFGPGTRLTVL.

This clonotype was seen just once. This chain links TRBV20-1 with TRBJ1-6; no definite D call. Germline CDR1 and CDR2: DFQATT and SNEGSKA (reference sequence). The V end lost 0 bases, the J end lost 13 bases, and 13 bases lay between the germline ends. The CDR3 sequence is 13 residues long. CDR3 DNA sequence: TGCAGTGCTAGAGATATCGAACGGAGGCCCCTCCACTTT. Encoded protein: CSARDIERRPLHF.

This clonotype was seen at least ten times. The V and J genes are TRBV27 and TRBJ2-7; no firm D call. There are 10 residues in the CDR3. In germline, CDR1 is MNHEY, CDR2 SMNVEV (reference sequence). Trimming shortened V by 3 bases and J by 6 bases, and 3 bases separated the two germline ends. CDR3 loop: CASSLAEQYF. The CDR3 DNA sequence: TGTGCCAGCAGTTTGGCCGAGCAGTACTTC.

The V and J genes are TRBV18 and TRBJ2-7; 9 nucleotides agree with TRBD1. V trimming: 2 bases; J trimming: 5 bases; junction bases outside the gene matches: 4. This CDR3 contains 14 residues. CDR1 and CDR2 from the germline V gene are KGHSH and LQKENI. The CDR3 spells CASSPGQGNHEQYF. CDR3 bases: TGTGCCAGCTCACCAGGACAGGGGAACCACGAGCAGTACTTC.

This clonotype has at least ten counts. V gene TRBV20-1 combines with J gene TRBJ2-1; tentatively, D is TRBD1 (7 bases). V was trimmed by 1 base and J by 7 bases, leaving 14 bases between them. Germline CDR1 and CDR2: DFQATT and SNEGSKA (reference sequence). The CDR3 spans 14 residues. The CDR3 DNA follows: TGCAGTGCTAGAGGAGGGGGCGCGGGAAATGAGCAGTTCTTC. Translated, it gives CSARGGGAGNEQFF.

Remarks on this clonotype: An end of the junction differs from the germline gene, which may be a read error. The chain has TRBV20-1 and TRBJ2-3, with 7 bases identical to TRBD1. Germline V CDR1 and CDR2: DFQATT, SNEGSKA (reference sequence). The CDR3 is 16 amino acids. In DNA, the CDR3 is TGCAGTGCTACCCCCAACCGGGACAGATACACAGAGACGCAGTATTTT. The encoded protein is CSATPNRDRYTETQYF.

The CDR3 bases are TGTGCCAGCAGCTTAGGGCGGGATTACAATGAGCAGTACTTC. Its protein is CASSLGRDYNEQYF. The chain recombines TRBV7-9 with TRBJ2-1, with a tentative D call TRBD2 (6 bases). The J call may be faulty, since TRBJ2-7 better matches the DNA end. CDR1 SEHNR and CDR2 FQNEAQ come from the germline V gene (reference sequence). The CDR3 totals 14 residues.

A few counts support this clonotype. The chain combines TRBV27 with TRBJ1-5; D remains unclear. Trimming stripped 6 bases from V and 4 bases from J, with 13 bases between. This CDR3 has 14 amino acids. Germline CDR1 is MNHEY and CDR2 is SMNVEV (reference sequence). In DNA form, the CDR3 reads TGTGCCAGCAGATTTGTGACCCTTAATCAGCCCCAGCATTTT. This gives the protein CASRFVTLNQPQHF.

This clonotype was recorded a few times. The genes are TRBV20-1 and TRBJ1-1, with D perhaps matching TRBD1 (6 bases). Germline values: CDR1 DFQATT, CDR2 SNEGSKA (reference sequence). V lost 5 bases and J lost 10, with 20 bases in between. CDR3 length: 13 amino acids. The CDR3 loop is CSAPVRGARRAFF. CDR3 DNA sequence: TGCAGTGCTCCAGTGCGGGGGGCTCGGAGAGCTTTCTTT.

This clonotype was counted ten times or more. The V gene is TRBV12-3 or TRBV12-4, the J gene TRBJ1-2; D gene unclear. Trimming cost V 9 bases and J 3 bases, with 11 bases left between them. The CDR3 is 12 residues long. The CDR3 DNA is TGTGCCAGTCACCCAGGTGACTATGGCTACACCTTC. Protein sequence: CASHPGDYGYTF.

The J gene is TRBJ2-7, the V gene TRBV6-5, with 10 bases lining up with TRBD1. Germline trimming cut 1 base from V and 3 bases from J; bases unmatched to any gene: 3. This CDR3 spans 15 amino acids. The germline V gene has CDR1 MNHEY and CDR2 SVGAGI. The CDR3 reads CASSYWTGGIYEQYF. In DNA, the CDR3 is TGTGCCAGCAGTTACTGGACAGGGGGGATCTACGAGCAGTACTTC.

The chain couples TRBV20-1 to TRBJ2-7; 8 bases are a match to TRBD2. CDR1 and CDR2 from the germline V gene are DFQATT and SNEGSKA (reference sequence). V trimming: 2 bases; J trimming: 7 bases; junction bases outside the gene matches: 16. The CDR3 consists of 16 residues. CDR3 in DNA: TGCAGTGCTAGAAAACTAACTAGCGGCTATCACAATGAGCAGTACTTC. Protein: CSARKLTSGYHNEQYF.

Of note for this clonotype: A clone one base away is much larger, so this may be a read error. CDR3 in amino acids: CASSHSRGTQYF. For the CDR3, the DNA is TGTGCCAGCAGCCACTCCCGAGGGACCCAGTACTTC. The chain employs TRBV3-1 and TRBJ2-5; D remains ambiguous. This CDR3 is 12 amino acids long. Germline V gene lookup returns CDR1 LGHDT and CDR2 YNNKEL (reference sequence). The ends were cut back, 3 bases at V and 7 bases at J, with 9 bases in the middle.

This rearrangement joins TRBV21-1 to TRBJ2-1; no check of the table's D call, TRBD1, against the DNA was made. The J call could be wrong; TRBJ2-7 is a better fit for the DNA end. TRBV21-1 is an annotated pseudogene. The CDR3 totals 14 residues. The CDR3 spells CASEGRDQDNEQYF. In DNA form, the CDR3 reads TGTGCCAGCGAGGGGCGGGACCAAGACAATGAGCAGTACTTC.

Only one count was recorded for this clonotype. V usage is TRBV4-1 and J usage is TRBJ1-5; D is possibly TRBD1 (6 bases). The germline V gene has CDR1 MGHRA and CDR2 YSYEKL. This CDR3 has 17 amino acids. Trimming pared 0 bases from V and 1 base from J, leaving 13 bases between. CDR3 region: CASSQDEGVGSNQPQHF. The CDR3 DNA is TGCGCCAGCAGCCAAGATGAGGGGGTTGGCAGCAATCAGCCCCAGCATTTT.

The DNA of the CDR3 is TGTGCCAGCAGTCCCAAAGGAAACCGGGACAGCACAGATACGCAGTATTTT. Its protein is CASSPKGNRDSTDTQYF. The chain links TRBV28 to TRBJ2-3; D might be TRBD1 or TRBD2, each matching 5 bases. Per germline, CDR1 MDHEN and CDR2 SYDVKM. The ends were cut back, 5 bases at V and 0 bases at J, with 18 bases in the middle. The CDR3 sequence is 17 residues long.

This chain joins TRBV20-1 and TRBJ2-3; D possibly corresponds to TRBD2 (6 bases). This CDR3 is built from 14 residues. V was trimmed by 1 base and J by 2 bases, leaving 10 bases between them. Germline CDR1 and CDR2: DFQATT and SNEGSKA (reference sequence). CDR3: CSARGTTPTDTQYF. The DNA of the CDR3 is TGCAGTGCTAGAGGGACTACTCCCACAGATACGCAGTATTTT.

As for this clonotype: The junction does not match germline at one end; this may be a read error. The J gene is TRBJ1-5, the V gene TRBV20-1, with D perhaps matching TRBD1 (6 bases). There are 14 residues in the CDR3. CDR1 is DFQATT and CDR2 is SNEGSKA in the germline V gene (reference sequence). This chain's CDR3 is CSSGRGHSNQSQHF. CDR3 DNA sequence: TGCAGCTCAGGGAGGGGACATAGCAATCAGTCCCAGCATTTT.

The chain is built from TRBV5-1 and TRBJ2-3, with TRBD2 matching over 7 bases. The CDR3 runs to 16 residues. Per germline, CDR1 SGHRS and CDR2 YFSETQ. V gave up 0 bases and J gave up 0 bases; unmatched junction bases: 4. CDR3 loop: CASSLATGGSTDTQYF. The CDR3 bases are TGCGCCAGCAGCTTGGCTACGGGGGGAAGCACAGATACGCAGTATTTT.